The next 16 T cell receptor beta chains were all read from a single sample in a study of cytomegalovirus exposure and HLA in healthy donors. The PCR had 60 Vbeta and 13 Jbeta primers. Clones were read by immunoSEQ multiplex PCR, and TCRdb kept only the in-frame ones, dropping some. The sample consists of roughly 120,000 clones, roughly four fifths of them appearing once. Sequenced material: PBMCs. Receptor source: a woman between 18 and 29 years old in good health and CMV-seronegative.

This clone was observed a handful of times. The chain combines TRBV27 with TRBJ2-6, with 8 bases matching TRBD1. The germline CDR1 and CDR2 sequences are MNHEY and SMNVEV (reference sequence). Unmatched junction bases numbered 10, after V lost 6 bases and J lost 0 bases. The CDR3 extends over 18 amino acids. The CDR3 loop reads CASRLSGTGHSGANVLTF. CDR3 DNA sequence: TGTGCCAGCAGACTCTCGGGGACAGGACACTCTGGGGCCAACGTCCTGACTTTC.

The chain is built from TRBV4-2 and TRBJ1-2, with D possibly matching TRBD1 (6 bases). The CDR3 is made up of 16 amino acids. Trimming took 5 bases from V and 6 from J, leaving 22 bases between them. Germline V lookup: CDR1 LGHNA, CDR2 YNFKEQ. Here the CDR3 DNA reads TGTGCCAGCAGCGAAGGGGCTACAACAGGGTGGAATGGCTACACCTTC. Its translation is CASSEGATTGWNGYTF.

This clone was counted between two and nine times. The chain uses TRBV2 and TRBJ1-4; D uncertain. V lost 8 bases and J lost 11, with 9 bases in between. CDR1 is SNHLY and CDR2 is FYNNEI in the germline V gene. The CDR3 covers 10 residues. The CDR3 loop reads CASRVKKLFF. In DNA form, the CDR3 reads TGTGCCAGCCGCGTTAAGAAACTGTTTTTT.

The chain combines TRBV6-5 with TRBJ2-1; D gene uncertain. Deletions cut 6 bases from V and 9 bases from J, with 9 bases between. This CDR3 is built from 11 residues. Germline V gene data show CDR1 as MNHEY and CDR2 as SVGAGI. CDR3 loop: CASRGGVEQFF. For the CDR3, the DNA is TGTGCCAGCAGAGGCGGAGTTGAGCAGTTCTTC.

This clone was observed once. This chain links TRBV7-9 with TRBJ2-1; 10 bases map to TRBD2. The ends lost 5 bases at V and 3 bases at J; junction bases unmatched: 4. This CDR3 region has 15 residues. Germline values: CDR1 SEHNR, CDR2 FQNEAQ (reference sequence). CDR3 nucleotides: TGTGCCAGCAGCCGATTAGCGGGGGGCTACAATGAGCAGTTCTTC. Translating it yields CASSRLAGGYNEQFF.

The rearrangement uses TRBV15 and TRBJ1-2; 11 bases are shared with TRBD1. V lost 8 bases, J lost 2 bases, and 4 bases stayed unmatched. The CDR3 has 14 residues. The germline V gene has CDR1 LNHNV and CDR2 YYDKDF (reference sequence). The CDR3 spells CATARDRGNYGYTF. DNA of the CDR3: TGTGCCACCGCGAGGGACAGGGGGAACTATGGCTACACCTTC.

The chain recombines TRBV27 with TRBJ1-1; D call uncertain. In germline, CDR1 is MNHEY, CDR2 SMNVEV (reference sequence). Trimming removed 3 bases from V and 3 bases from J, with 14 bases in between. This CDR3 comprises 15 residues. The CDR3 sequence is CASSLTSLRDTEAFF. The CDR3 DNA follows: TGTGCCAGCAGTTTGACCTCCCTGAGGGACACTGAAGCTTTCTTT.

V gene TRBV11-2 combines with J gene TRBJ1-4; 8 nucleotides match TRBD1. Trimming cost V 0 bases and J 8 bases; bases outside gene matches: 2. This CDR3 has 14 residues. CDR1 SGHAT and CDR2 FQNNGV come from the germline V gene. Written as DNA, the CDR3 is TGTGCCAGCAGCTTAGACAGGGGGCGCGAAAAACTGTTTTTT. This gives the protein CASSLDRGREKLFF.

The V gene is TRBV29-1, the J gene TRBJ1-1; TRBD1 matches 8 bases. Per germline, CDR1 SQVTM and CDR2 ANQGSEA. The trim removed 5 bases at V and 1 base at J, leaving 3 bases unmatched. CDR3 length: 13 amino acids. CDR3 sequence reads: CSVTGQGNTEAFF. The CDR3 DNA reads TGCAGCGTTACCGGACAGGGGAACACTGAAGCTTTCTTT.

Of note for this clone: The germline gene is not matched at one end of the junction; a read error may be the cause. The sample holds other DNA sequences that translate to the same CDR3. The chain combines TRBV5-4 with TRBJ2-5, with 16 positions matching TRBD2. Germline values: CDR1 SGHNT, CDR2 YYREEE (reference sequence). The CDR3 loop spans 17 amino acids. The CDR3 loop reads CASSLAGTSGRAETQYF. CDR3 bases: TGTGCTAGCAGCTTGGCCGGGACTAGCGGGAGGGCAGAGACCCAGTACTTC.

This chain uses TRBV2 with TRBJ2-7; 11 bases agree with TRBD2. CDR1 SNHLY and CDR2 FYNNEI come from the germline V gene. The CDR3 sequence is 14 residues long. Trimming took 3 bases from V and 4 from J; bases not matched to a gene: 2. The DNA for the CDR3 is TGTGCCAGCAGTGAGCTAGCGGGAGGATACGAGCAGTACTTC. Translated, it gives CASSELAGGYEQYF.

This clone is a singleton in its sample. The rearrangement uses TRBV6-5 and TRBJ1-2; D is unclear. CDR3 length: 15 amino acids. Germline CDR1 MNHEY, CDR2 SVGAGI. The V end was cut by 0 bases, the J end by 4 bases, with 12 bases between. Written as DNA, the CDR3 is TGTGCCAGCAGTTACTCGGCCACCCGGGGCTATGGCTACACCTTC. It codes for CASSYSATRGYGYTF.

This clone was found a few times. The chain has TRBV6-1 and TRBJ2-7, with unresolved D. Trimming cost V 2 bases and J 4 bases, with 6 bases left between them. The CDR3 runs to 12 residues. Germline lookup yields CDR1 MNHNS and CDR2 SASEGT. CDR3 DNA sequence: TGTGCCAGCAGTGAACCACAGTACGAGCAGTACTTC. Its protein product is CASSEPQYEQYF.

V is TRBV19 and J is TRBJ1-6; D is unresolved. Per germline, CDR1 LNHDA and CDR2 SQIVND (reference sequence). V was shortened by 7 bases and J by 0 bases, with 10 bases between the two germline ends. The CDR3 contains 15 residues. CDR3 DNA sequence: TGTGCCAGTACCCCCGGAGACTCCTATAATTCACCCCTCCACTTT. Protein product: CASTPGDSYNSPLHF.

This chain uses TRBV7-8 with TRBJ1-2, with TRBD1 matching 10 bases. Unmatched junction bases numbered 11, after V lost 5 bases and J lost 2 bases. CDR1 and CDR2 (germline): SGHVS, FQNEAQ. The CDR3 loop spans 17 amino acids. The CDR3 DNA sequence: TGTGCCAGCAGCAACAGCCCGTTGACAGGGGGCAACTATGGCTACACCTTC. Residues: CASSNSPLTGGNYGYTF.

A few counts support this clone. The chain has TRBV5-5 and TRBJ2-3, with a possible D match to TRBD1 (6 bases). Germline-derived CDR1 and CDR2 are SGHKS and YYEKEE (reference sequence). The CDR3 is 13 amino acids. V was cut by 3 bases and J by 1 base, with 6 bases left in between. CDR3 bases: TGTGCCAGCAGCTGGACAGGCACAGATACGCAGTATTTT. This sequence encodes CASSWTGTDTQYF.